The rows below give T cell receptor beta chains drawn from one sample of a study of T-cell reconstitution after alpha-beta-depleted transplantation in children. In TCRdb, the PCR reads were re-called with MiXCR into one record per CDR3 protein. The sample includes approximately 300,000 distinct CDR3 sequences, more than 9% seen only once; the top ten take around a quarter. Here the sequenced sample was peripheral blood, taken 180 days after TCRalphabeta/CD19-depleted stem cell transplant. Source of these receptors: a male patient between 2 and 15 years old who had a stem cell transplant for chronic granulomatous disease, so the T cells may come from the graft donor. Both conserved end residues are part of each CDR3. Fields, in order: CDR3 protein, CDR3 DNA, D gene, clone size, J gene, V gene. D genes are given only for firm matches. The size field reads how often the clone was seen (once, few, many) or a class if it is expanded.

cdr3_aa: CSAPDYTGELFF
cdr3_nt: TGCAGTGCTCCTGATTACACCGGGGAGCTGTTTTTT
d_call: -
clone_size: many
j_call: TRBJ2-2
v_call: TRBV20-1

cdr3_aa: CASRNSIGRGNTEAFF
cdr3_nt: TGTGCCAGCCGAAATTCAATCGGCAGGGGCAACACTGAAGCTTTCTTT
d_call: -
clone_size: many
j_call: TRBJ1-1
v_call: TRBV12-3/TRBV12-4

cdr3_aa: CASSAIATDTQYF
cdr3_nt: TGTGCCAGCAGCGCAATAGCTACAGATACGCAGTATTTT
d_call: -
clone_size: many
j_call: TRBJ2-3
v_call: TRBV7-9

cdr3_aa: CASSLGPGLAGGPF
cdr3_nt: TGCGCCAGCAGCTTGGGTCCGGGACTAGCGGGGGGGCCCTTC
d_call: TRBD2
clone_size: many
j_call: TRBJ2-1
v_call: TRBV5-1

cdr3_aa: CASSPRARRLNNEQFF
cdr3_nt: TGTGCCAGCAGCCCTAGGGCTAGGAGGTTGAACAATGAGCAGTTCTTC
d_call: -
clone_size: few
j_call: TRBJ2-1
v_call: TRBV7-2

cdr3_aa: CSVMRGVLNEQYF
cdr3_nt: TGCAGCGTGATGAGGGGCGTTTTGAACGAGCAGTACTTC
d_call: -
clone_size: many
j_call: TRBJ2-7
v_call: TRBV29-1

cdr3_aa: CASSSQVVNYGYTF
cdr3_nt: TGTGCCAGCAGCTCCCAAGTTGTTAACTATGGCTACACCTTC
d_call: -
clone_size: many
j_call: TRBJ1-2
v_call: TRBV5-5

cdr3_aa: CASSRGLTPADYEQFF
cdr3_nt: TGCGCCAGCAGCCGGGGACTCACCCCGGCAGATTATGAGCAGTTCTTC
d_call: -
clone_size: many
j_call: TRBJ2-1
v_call: TRBV4-1

cdr3_aa: CSARVPGPSYEQYF
cdr3_nt: TGCAGTGCTAGAGTCCCGGGACCGTCCTACGAGCAGTACTTC
d_call: -
clone_size: many
j_call: TRBJ2-7
v_call: TRBV20-1

cdr3_aa: CASSQDPAYNEQFF
cdr3_nt: TGTGCCAGCAGCCAAGACCCGGCCTACAATGAGCAGTTCTTC
d_call: -
clone_size: few
j_call: TRBJ2-1
v_call: TRBV3-1

cdr3_aa: CASSENGRYGYTF
cdr3_nt: TGTGCCAGCAGTGAAAATGGGCGGTATGGCTACACCTTC
d_call: -
clone_size: many
j_call: TRBJ1-2
v_call: TRBV25-1

cdr3_aa: CASSSGTTYTGELFF
cdr3_nt: TGTGCCAGCAGCTCCGGGACTACCTACACCGGGGAGCTGTTTTTT
d_call: TRBD2
clone_size: many
j_call: TRBJ2-2
v_call: TRBV9

cdr3_aa: CSARSLGLAGYRADTQYF
cdr3_nt: TGCAGTGCTAGATCCCTGGGGCTAGCGGGATATCGGGCAGATACGCAGTATTTT
d_call: TRBD2
clone_size: many
j_call: TRBJ2-3
v_call: TRBV20-1

cdr3_aa: CASSLSEQRETQYF
cdr3_nt: TGTGCCAGCAGTTTATCCGAACAACGGGAGACCCAGTACTTC
d_call: -
clone_size: many
j_call: TRBJ2-5
v_call: TRBV12-3/TRBV12-4

cdr3_aa: CASSLMLAGGEQFF
cdr3_nt: TGCGCCAGCAGCTTGATGCTAGCAGGCGGTGAGCAGTTCTTC
d_call: -
clone_size: many
j_call: TRBJ2-1
v_call: TRBV5-1

cdr3_aa: CAGQEPQREDSYEQYF
cdr3_nt: TGTGCCGGACAGGAACCTCAGCGGGAGGATTCCTACGAGCAGTACTTC
d_call: -
clone_size: many
j_call: TRBJ2-7
v_call: TRBV21-1

cdr3_aa: CASSLWDRGETEAFF
cdr3_nt: TGTGCCAGCAGTTTATGGGACAGGGGTGAAACTGAAGCTTTCTTT
d_call: TRBD1
clone_size: many
j_call: TRBJ1-1
v_call: TRBV12-3/TRBV12-4

cdr3_aa: CSVEDLGSYEQYF
cdr3_nt: TGCAGCGTTGAAGATCTAGGGAGCTACGAGCAGTACTTC
d_call: -
clone_size: many
j_call: TRBJ2-7
v_call: TRBV29-1

cdr3_aa: CSALRSSYEQYF
cdr3_nt: TGCAGTGCTTTAAGGAGCTCCTACGAGCAGTACTTC
d_call: -
clone_size: many
j_call: TRBJ2-7
v_call: TRBV20-1

cdr3_aa: CASSLRYQETQYF
cdr3_nt: TGCGCCAGCAGCTTGAGGTACCAAGAGACCCAGTACTTC
d_call: -
clone_size: many
j_call: TRBJ2-5
v_call: TRBV5-1